This T cell receptor beta chain is from a study of identifying expanded T cells in peripheral blood. Whole-study findings and limits: Differentially abundant clones: about 1.2 between replicates, 15 to 17 at around 2 weeks, over 18 at four.

V was trimmed by 5 bases and J by 0 bases, leaving 14 bases between them. The CDR3 is 16 residues long. Germline-derived CDR1 and CDR2 are MNHEY and SMNVEV (reference sequence). On this clone: Its antigen is unknown.

TCRdb keeps only in-frame clones here, not all; method: immunoSEQ multiplex PCR. The table lists approximately 120,000 clones, 88% of them singletons. The sequenced sample consisted of blood. The chain couples TRBV27 to TRBJ2-1; D remains unclear. The TCR comes from a person between 18 and 75 years old in good health. CDR3 nucleotides: TGTGCCAGCAGTGCGCCGACGCGCTTCTCCTACAATGAGCAGTTCTTC. Translating gives CASSAPTRFSYNEQFF.